Presented here are 22 T cell receptor beta chains from one specimen sequenced in a study of T cells in Graves' hyperthyroidism and ophthalmopathy. Researchers took RNA transcripts and amplified the TCR beta CDR3 regions from them. First-round RT-PCR of the TCR CDR3 relied on the HTBI primer set. A single record per CDR3 protein comes from TCRdb applying MiXCR to the multiplex PCR reads. The sample records 560,000 or so distinct CDR3 sequences, 15% to 20% being singletons. What was sequenced was blood. These receptors were taken from a man aged 40-50 years with Graves' ophthalmopathy.

There are many counts of this clonotype. The V and J genes are TRBV30 and TRBJ1-5; D gene unclear. V was cut by 1 base and J by 4 bases, with 8 bases left in between. Germline V gene sequence: CDR1 GTSNPN, CDR2 SVGIG (reference sequence). This CDR3 is 13 amino acids long. DNA for the CDR3: TGTGCCTGGAGTGGTCAGCCTAATCAGCCCCAGCATTTT. Residues: CAWSGQPNQPQHF.

The chain couples TRBV6-5 to TRBJ2-3, with D perhaps matching TRBD2 (5 bases). Germline-derived CDR1 and CDR2 are MNHEY and SVGAGI. The CDR3 is made up of 15 amino acids. Deletions cut 0 bases from V and 6 bases from J, with 13 bases between. CDR3 coding DNA: TGTGCCAGCAGTTACTCTGTCATATTAGCGGATACGCAGTATTTT. This codes for CASSYSVILADTQYF.

The V gene is TRBV19, the J gene TRBJ2-2; either TRBD1 or TRBD2 may supply D (5 bases each). V lost 2 bases to trimming and J lost 4 bases, with 14 bases between them. The CDR3 contains 16 residues. Germline lookup yields CDR1 LNHDA and CDR2 SQIVND (reference sequence). CDR3 residues: CASSIPSGAGTGELFF. DNA of the CDR3: TGTGCCAGTAGTATACCCTCTGGGGCGGGCACCGGGGAGCTGTTTTTT.

This clonotype was picked up a small number of times. V and J are TRBV20-1 and TRBJ1-2; D possibly corresponds to TRBD1 (5 bases). V lost 3 bases to trimming and J lost 4 bases, with 18 bases between them. Germline assignment: CDR1 DFQATT and CDR2 SNEGSKA (reference sequence). The CDR3 sequence is 15 residues long. The CDR3 loop is CSASGSDSSPYGYTF. CDR3 bases: TGCAGTGCTAGTGGCTCCGACAGCTCCCCCTATGGCTACACCTTC.

The chain joins TRBV20-1 to TRBJ1-1; TRBD1 agrees at 10 bases. Per the germline V gene, CDR1 is DFQATT and CDR2 is SNEGSKA (reference sequence). The CDR3 is 12 amino acids. V shed 6 bases and J 7 bases; nucleotides not matched to a gene: 5. CDR3 sequence reads: CSAPRDRGEAFF. CDR3 nucleotide sequence: TGCAGTGCCCCCCGGGACAGGGGTGAAGCTTTCTTT.

This clonotype has ten or more counts. The chain has TRBV2 and TRBJ1-1; D not certain. The CDR3 has 13 amino acids. V was shortened by 7 bases and J by 5 bases, with 14 bases between the two germline ends. CDR1 SNHLY and CDR2 FYNNEI come from the germline V gene. Here the CDR3 DNA reads TGTGCCAGCACGAAGGGTGAGGAGACTGAAGCTTTCTTT. Translating it yields CASTKGEETEAFF.

The V and J genes are TRBV19 and TRBJ1-1, with D hard to call. Germline V lookup: CDR1 LNHDA, CDR2 SQIVND (reference sequence). V was clipped by 3 bases and J by 1 base, with 9 bases between them. The CDR3 length is 14 residues. CDR3 in amino acids: CASSIGVGNTEAFF. CDR3 DNA sequence: TGTGCCAGTAGTATCGGGGTCGGGAACACTGAAGCTTTCTTT. Combining the CDR3 with reference TRBV19 and TRBJ1-1 gives the whole variable domain DGGITQSPKYLFRKEGQNVTLSCEQNLNHDAMYWYRQDPGQGLRLIYYSQIVNDFQKGDIAEGYSVSREKKESFPLTVTSAQKNPTAFYLCASSIGVGNTEAFFGQGTRLTVV.

Many counts were recorded for this clonotype. The V gene is TRBV3-1, the J gene TRBJ1-1; unclear D gene. The ends were cut back, 8 bases at V and 1 base at J, with 8 bases in the middle. This CDR3 has 12 amino acids. Per the germline V gene, CDR1 is LGHDT and CDR2 is YNNKEL (reference sequence). CDR3 sequence (DNA): TGTGCCAGCGGGAACAGGAACACTGAAGCTTTCTTT. Amino acids: CASGNRNTEAFF.

This clonotype was observed a few times. This chain uses TRBV15 with TRBJ2-1; TRBD2 is a possible D gene (5 bases). Looked up from germline, CDR1 is LNHNV and CDR2 is YYDKDF (reference sequence). The CDR3 is made up of 15 amino acids. The V end lost 9 bases, the J end lost 3 bases, and 18 bases lay between the germline ends. The CDR3 sequence: CATRFLGEGYNEQFF. The CDR3 DNA reads as TGTGCCACGCGATTCCTGGGTGAGGGCTACAATGAGCAGTTCTTC. Together with reference TRBV15 and TRBJ2-1, the CDR3 gives the full variable domain: DAMVIQNPRYQVTQFGKPVTLSCSQTLNHNVMYWYQQKSSQAPKLLFHYYDKDFNNEADTPDNFQSRRPNTSFCFLDIRSPGLGDTAMYLCATRFLGEGYNEQFFGPGTRLTVL.

As to this clonotype: One end of the junction varies from germline; a read error may be responsible. This chain links TRBV5-8 with TRBJ1-1; D is undetermined. Germline V gives CDR1 SGHTS, CDR2 YDEGEE. This CDR3 region has 15 residues. CDR3 sequence reads: CASSLEVVVNAEAFF. As DNA, the CDR3 is TGTGCCAGCAGCTTGGAAGTAGTGGTGAACGCTGAAGCTTTCTTT.

The V call is TRBV6-1, the J call TRBJ2-7; D gene unclear. V was trimmed by 10 bases and J by 4 bases, leaving 11 bases between them. Germline assignment: CDR1 MNHNS and CDR2 SASEGT. The CDR3 sequence is 11 residues long. CDR3 nucleotides: TGTGCCATCCAACTGGGGTACGAGCAGTACTTC. This encodes CAIQLGYEQYF.

This clonotype was recorded many times. This chain uses TRBV6-5 with TRBJ1-1; D is uncertain. Trimming left V 2 bases short and J 5 bases short, with 15 bases between. This CDR3 spans 15 amino acids. CDR1 and CDR2 (germline): MNHEY, SVGAGI. The CDR3 here is CASSYGRSLRTEAFF. In DNA form, the CDR3 reads TGTGCCAGCAGTTACGGTAGGAGCCTGAGGACTGAAGCTTTCTTT.

This clonotype was seen at least ten times. This chain links TRBV10-3 with TRBJ2-7, with D hard to call. CDR1 is ENHRY and CDR2 is SYGVKD in the germline V gene. Between the trimmed V and J ends, which lost 5 bases and 3 bases, there was a span of 14 bases. The CDR3 sequence is 14 residues long. The CDR3 reads CAISPANSYYEQYF. CDR3 coding DNA: TGTGCCATCAGTCCGGCTAATTCATACTACGAGCAGTACTTC.

This clonotype was counted ten times or more. The chain links TRBV12-3 or TRBV12-4 to TRBJ2-1; 10 bases align to TRBD2. With V trimmed by 2 bases and J by 4 bases, 5 bases remained unmatched. The CDR3 covers 16 residues. Here the CDR3 reads CASSLSSGGQYNEQFF. The DNA of the CDR3 is TGTGCCAGCAGTTTATCTAGCGGGGGACAATACAATGAGCAGTTCTTC.

This clonotype was seen many times. The chain has TRBV18 and TRBJ2-1, with TRBD2 identical over 10 bases. The CDR3 is 16 residues long. V was pared by 3 bases and J by 7 bases, with 9 bases of the junction left unmatched. Germline-derived CDR1 and CDR2 are KGHSH and LQKENI. DNA of the CDR3: TGTGCCAGCTCACCCCCGAGCGGGGGGGCAAGTAATGAGCAGTTCTTC. Its protein is CASSPPSGGASNEQFF.

This clonotype came up a few times. This chain connects TRBV3-1 to TRBJ1-1; D gene uncertain. The germline gives CDR1 LGHDT, CDR2 YNNKEL (reference sequence). The germline V and J ends were trimmed by 4 bases and 3 bases, with 15 bases remaining between them. This CDR3 spans 15 amino acids. CDR3 residues: CASSPLSTGYTEAFF. The CDR3 DNA follows: TGTGCCAGCAGCCCCCTATCGACGGGCTACACTGAAGCTTTCTTT.

This clonotype was detected a few times. The chain uses TRBV4-3 and TRBJ2-3, with 8 bases fitting TRBD1. Germline loops: CDR1 LGHNA, CDR2 YSLEER. V trimming: 2 bases; J trimming: 0 bases; junction bases outside the gene matches: 4. The CDR3 sequence is 16 residues long. The CDR3 reads CASSQQGAQSTDTQYF. The CDR3 coding sequence is TGCGCCAGCAGCCAACAGGGGGCGCAGAGCACAGATACGCAGTATTTT.

V usage is TRBV29-1 and J usage is TRBJ2-7; 11 bases are a match to TRBD2. This CDR3 has 12 residues. The germline V gene encodes CDR1 SQVTM and CDR2 ANQGSEA. With V trimmed by 7 bases and J by 4 bases, 3 bases remained unmatched. CDR3 bases: TGCAGCGCTACTAGCGGGAGATACGAGCAGTACTTC. The encoded protein is CSATSGRYEQYF.

This clonotype has just a few counts. The CDR3 here is CASSPSSGAQETQYF. Written as DNA, the CDR3 is TGTGCCAGCAGCCCTTCCTCGGGGGCTCAAGAGACCCAGTACTTC. The rearrangement links TRBV7-2 to TRBJ2-5; D possibly uses TRBD1 or TRBD2 (6 bases each). Germline V gene lookup returns CDR1 SGHTA and CDR2 FQGNSA. There are 15 residues in the CDR3. V lost 5 bases to trimming and J lost 2 bases, with 15 bases between them.

This clonotype was recorded many times. The chain joins TRBV6-2 or TRBV6-3 to TRBJ2-5, with 10 bases lining up with TRBD1. Germline assignment: CDR1 MNHEY and CDR2 SVGEGT. V shed 11 bases, J shed 5 bases, and the junction held 8 bases outside the gene matches. The length of the CDR3 is 13 residues. CDR3 nucleotide sequence: TGTGCCGCACGACAGGGGGCGAGGGAGACCCAGTACTTC. Translated, it gives CAARQGARETQYF.

This clonotype appeared a single time. V usage is TRBV6-2 or TRBV6-3 and J usage is TRBJ2-3, with D tentatively TRBD2 (6 bases). Between the trimmed V and J ends, which lost 2 bases and 11 bases, there was a span of 17 bases. The germline CDR1 and CDR2 sequences are MNHEY and SVGEGT. The CDR3 has 14 residues. The CDR3 DNA sequence: TGTGCCAGCAGTTACGACAGCGGGCTCGCGGGGCAGTATTTT. Translated: CASSYDSGLAGQYF.

This clonotype was seen a handful of times. The chain links TRBV12-3 or TRBV12-4 to TRBJ2-1; tentative D call: TRBD2 (6 bases). The CDR3 contains 12 residues. V dropped 3 bases and J dropped 12 bases, with 12 bases sitting between them. The CDR3 here is CASSFVGTLQFF. The CDR3 DNA reads as TGTGCCAGCAGTTTTGTGGGGACTCTGCAGTTCTTC.